These 10 T cell receptor beta chains were sequenced from one sample in a study of naive and memory T cell subsets. Study-wide results and limits: Possibly reflecting memory cells re-expressing CD45RA, a few larger clonotypes occurred in naive repertoires, especially CD8.

For these TCRs, the target antigens are not known. An equimolar mix of two oligonucleotides served as the beta constant-region primer for TRBC1 and TRBC2. The ligated cDNA underwent four PCR rounds using SP2 and nested alpha and beta constant-region primers. TCRdb processed the UMI-ligation and nested PCR reads anew with MiXCR; each CDR3 protein has one entry. In the table there are more than 120,000 distinct CDR3 sequences, 15% to 20% of which are singletons. What was sequenced was naive CD8+ T cells from blood. These receptors were obtained from a human donor in good health.

This clonotype was observed a handful of times. The rearrangement joins TRBV29-1 to TRBJ1-2, with 7 bases fitting TRBD1. The CDR3 sequence is 12 residues long. V trimming: 6 bases; J trimming: 6 bases; junction bases outside the gene matches: 7. Germline-derived CDR1 and CDR2 are SQVTM and ANQGSEA. CDR3 DNA sequence: TGCAGCGTGACTGACAGGGATGATGGCTACACCTTC. Translating gives CSVTDRDDGYTF.

The chain links TRBV2 to TRBJ2-2, with unresolved D. The CDR3 loop spans 13 amino acids. The V and J ends lost 10 bases and 4 bases respectively, with 13 bases between them. Germline V gives CDR1 SNHLY, CDR2 FYNNEI. The CDR3 coding sequence is TGTGCCAAGGGCTTAAGTGCCACCGGGGAGCTGTTTTTT. Encoded protein: CAKGLSATGELFF.

V is TRBV7-6 and J is TRBJ2-3, with TRBD1 matching over 10 bases. V lost 5 bases to trimming and J lost 2 bases; unmatched junction nucleotides: 7. Per the germline V gene, CDR1 is SGHVS and CDR2 is FNYEAQ. CDR3 length: 16 residues. CDR3 sequence (DNA): TGTGCCAGCAGCGCAGGACAGGGGGTATTCACAGATACGCAGTATTTT. This encodes CASSAGQGVFTDTQYF.

This clonotype was observed a handful of times. The chain joins TRBV6-6 to TRBJ2-7, with unresolved D. V was clipped by 5 bases and J by 0 bases, with 11 bases between them. This CDR3 spans 14 amino acids. Germline assignment: CDR1 MNHNY and CDR2 SVGAGI (reference sequence). Here the CDR3 DNA reads TGTGCCAGCAGTACAGACTGGAGCTCCTACGAGCAGTACTTC. Amino acids: CASSTDWSSYEQYF.

The sample holds a few counts of this clonotype. V is TRBV6-6 and J is TRBJ1-1; D is unclear. CDR3 length: 13 residues. Trimming took 7 bases from V and 1 from J, leaving 10 bases between them. Germline loops: CDR1 MNHNY, CDR2 SVGAGI (reference sequence). This chain's CDR3 is CASKEEGNTEAFF. The CDR3 nucleotides are TGTGCCAGCAAGGAGGAAGGGAACACTGAAGCTTTCTTT.

The chain carries TRBV13 and TRBJ1-5; tentative D call: TRBD1 (5 bases). The CDR3 is made up of 15 amino acids. Deletions cut 5 bases from V and 6 bases from J, with 17 bases between. CDR1 and CDR2 (germline): PRHDT, FYEKMQ (reference sequence). CDR3 loop: CASSLQRGEVQPQHF. The CDR3 DNA reads as TGTGCCAGCAGCCTTCAACGGGGGGAGGTTCAGCCCCAGCATTTT.

The CDR3 here is CASSLSTGRGHEQYF. CDR3 sequence (DNA): TGTGCCAGCAGTTTATCGACCGGGAGAGGACACGAGCAGTACTTC. The chain employs TRBV27 and TRBJ2-7; D may be TRBD2 (6 bases). CDR1 is MNHEY and CDR2 is SMNVEV in the germline V gene (reference sequence). Trimming took off 0 bases at V and 5 bases at J, with 14 bases between the two ends. The CDR3 is 15 amino acids.

In DNA form, the CDR3 reads TGCAGTGCTCATCTATCCGGGGGGGGCACAGATACGCAGTATTTT. Amino acids: CSAHLSGGGTDTQYF. V and J are TRBV20-1 and TRBJ2-3; 8 bases are shared with TRBD2. Germline CDR1 is DFQATT and CDR2 is SNEGSKA (reference sequence). V was pared by 5 bases and J by 1 base, with 8 bases of the junction left unmatched. The CDR3 covers 15 residues.

The rearrangement uses TRBV12-3 or TRBV12-4 and TRBJ2-2; D perhaps matches TRBD2 (5 bases). This CDR3 has 13 residues. Trimming shortened V by 7 bases and J by 6 bases, and 12 bases separated the two germline ends. CDR3 bases: TGTGCCAGCATCCTCGGGATACCCGGGGAGCTGTTTTTT. It specifies CASILGIPGELFF.

This clonotype was seen only a few times. The chain couples TRBV20-1 to TRBJ2-1, with TRBD2 matching over 11 bases. This CDR3 contains 14 residues. V lost 4 bases, J lost 6 bases, and 5 bases stayed unmatched. From germline, CDR1 is DFQATT and CDR2 SNEGSKA (reference sequence). CDR3 coding DNA: TGCAGTGCTACAGGACTAGCGGGTATCAATGAGCAGTTCTTC. It specifies CSATGLAGINEQFF.